The clone carrying this T cell receptor beta chain was seen only a few times. Its antigen is unknown. From germline, CDR1 is SQVTM and CDR2 ANQGSEA. V was trimmed by 3 bases and J by 4 bases, leaving 13 bases between them. CDR3 length: 14 amino acids. Researchers amplified the TCR beta CDR3 regions from RNA transcripts. HTBI primers were used for first-round RT-PCR of the TCR CDR3. TCRdb passed the multiplex PCR reads through MiXCR, listing each CDR3 protein once. The sample contains some 490,000 distinct CDR3 sequences, 22% of which appear only once. Ophthalmopathy in the patients scored at least 3 on Clinical Activity Score and at least 4 on NOSPECS grade, lasting under 3 months. Patients with uncontrolled infections, other autoimmune diseases, pregnancy or lactation were excluded. These data originate in a study of T cells in Graves' hyperthyroidism and ophthalmopathy. Study-wide results and limits: Most thyroid clonotypes with frequency above 0.001 were detected in blood. Researchers report that a 13 V-J model separated ophthalmopathy from stable hyperthyroidism.

V usage is TRBV29-1 and J usage is TRBJ2-1; D is uncertain. The sequenced material came from blood. The TCR originated in a woman between 65 and 79 years old with Graves' ophthalmopathy. DNA for the CDR3: TGCAGCGTTGAGCTTGGGGTAGGTTACAATGAGCAGTTCTTC. Translating it yields CSVELGVGYNEQFF.